The 14 T cell receptor beta chains below were found in one sample sequenced in a study of blood T cell repertoires in COVID-19. Generated by immunoSEQ multiplex PCR, the TCRdb table keeps only in-frame clones and is missing some. The data contain over 50,000 clones, 85% to 90% of them singletons. Sequences were obtained from peripheral blood. The receptors stem from a human donor in a cohort sampled during active COVID-19.

The chain is built from TRBV9 and TRBJ1-4; 8 nucleotides line up with TRBD1. This CDR3 comprises 15 residues. Unmatched junction bases numbered 2, after V lost 1 base and J lost 3 bases. CDR1 and CDR2 (germline): SGDLS, YYNGEE. The DNA for the CDR3 is TGTGCCAGCAGCGTAAGACAGGGGCCTAATGAAAAACTGTTTTTT. Protein sequence: CASSVRQGPNEKLFF.

The CDR3 coding sequence is TGTGCCAGCAGTTTATTACGCCTTGGGCGCCCACCCCTCCACTTT. Translated, it gives CASSLLRLGRPPLHF. This chain connects TRBV28 to TRBJ1-6, with D unclear. The CDR3 runs to 15 residues. Germline V gives CDR1 MDHEN, CDR2 SYDVKM. Trimming removed 1 base from V and 11 bases from J, with 15 bases in between.

The rearrangement links TRBV28 to TRBJ2-5; D is possibly TRBD1 (5 bases). Trimming took 6 bases from V and 4 from J, leaving 18 bases between them. The CDR3 extends over 15 amino acids. Germline values: CDR1 MDHEN, CDR2 SYDVKM. The CDR3 coding sequence is TGTGCCAGCAGGAAGGGGCCGTGGGGCCCAGAGACCCAGTACTTC. It encodes CASRKGPWGPETQYF.

This chain uses TRBV11-3 with TRBJ2-7; no reliable D call. In germline, CDR1 is SGHNT, CDR2 YENEEA. CDR3 length: 12 amino acids. Trimming left V 5 bases short and J 1 base short, with 6 bases between. The DNA of the CDR3 is TGTGCCAGCAGCGACTCTTCCTACGAGCAGTACTTC. Protein product: CASSDSSYEQYF.

On this clone itself: A read error may account for a junction end that differs from germline. The genes are TRBV7-7 and TRBJ1-3; tentatively, D is TRBD1 (6 bases). The CDR3 extends over 15 amino acids. CDR1 and CDR2 (germline): SSHAT, FNYEAQ (reference sequence). The CDR3 is CASSLASGVGNTIYF. CDR3 nucleotide sequence: TGTGCTAGCAGCTTAGCATCAGGGGTCGGAAACACCATATATTTT.

The V and J genes are TRBV27 and TRBJ2-3; D is uncertain. CDR1 is MNHEY, CDR2 SMNVEV, per germline (reference sequence). The CDR3 consists of 15 residues. V was pared by 3 bases and J by 0 bases, with 10 bases between. CDR3: CASSLKMRSTDTQYF. The CDR3 nucleotides read TGTGCCAGCAGTTTGAAAATGAGAAGCACAGATACGCAGTATTTT.

This chain connects TRBV30 to TRBJ1-2; possible D gene TRBD1, 5 bases. V gave up 0 bases and J gave up 1 base, with 9 bases separating them. This CDR3 is built from 14 residues. Looked up from germline, CDR1 is GTSNPN and CDR2 is SVGIG (reference sequence). The CDR3 DNA reads as TGTGCCTGGAGTGTTGCCGGGGGTAACTATGGCTACACCTTC. This gives the protein CAWSVAGGNYGYTF. The entire variable domain, with the rest obtained from reference TRBV30 and TRBJ1-2, is as follows: SQTIHQWPATLVQPVGSPLSLECTVEGTSNPNLYWYRQAAGRGLQLLFYSVGIGQISSEVPQNLSASRPQDRQFILSSKKLLLSDSGFYLCAWSVAGGNYGYTFGSGTRLTVV.

The V and J genes are TRBV2 and TRBJ2-1; 15 positions agree with TRBD2. CDR1 and CDR2 (germline): SNHLY, FYNNEI. The CDR3 runs to 17 residues. DNA of the CDR3: TGTGGGTTTACGGGACTAGCGGGAGGACGATCCTACAATGAGCAGTTCTTC. It yields the protein CGFTGLAGGRSYNEQFF.

The gene calls are TRBV6-5 and TRBJ2-3, with TRBD1 as a possible D gene (6 bases). V was pared by 7 bases and J by 2 bases, with 13 bases between. This CDR3 has 14 amino acids. Germline CDR1 MNHEY, CDR2 SVGAGI. The CDR3 region is CASTRGGNTDTQYF. The CDR3 DNA reads TGTGCCAGCACCAGGGGCGGTAACACAGATACGCAGTATTTT.

The chain recombines TRBV3-1 (or the pseudogene TRBV3-2) with TRBJ2-1, with D possibly matching TRBD1 (5 bases). CDR3 size: 17 residues. CDR1 and CDR2 (germline): LGHDT, YNNKEL (reference sequence). Trimming cost V 0 bases and J 4 bases, with 16 bases left between them. In DNA form, the CDR3 reads TGTGCCAGCAGCCAAGATCAAAGGGGTAGCTCTTACAATGAGCAGTTCTTC. Encoded protein: CASSQDQRGSSYNEQFF.

The chain carries TRBV6-1 and TRBJ1-1, with a possible D match to TRBD1 (6 bases). Germline V lookup: CDR1 MNHNS, CDR2 SASEGT. The CDR3 spans 15 residues. V lost 1 base, J lost 2 bases, and 11 bases lay in between. In DNA, the CDR3 is TGTGCCAGCAGTGAAGTCGGGACATCCAACACTGAAGCTTTCTTT. Residues: CASSEVGTSNTEAFF.

This clone was seen a handful of times. CDR3: CASSRTSGLSSYEQYF. The DNA of the CDR3 is TGTGCCAGCAGCCGGACTAGCGGGTTAAGCTCCTACGAGCAGTACTTC. V usage is TRBV3-1 (or the pseudogene TRBV3-2) and J usage is TRBJ2-7; 11 nucleotides match TRBD2. Germline CDR1 LGHDT, CDR2 YNNKEL (reference sequence). V trimming: 4 bases; J trimming: 0 bases; junction bases outside the gene matches: 5. This CDR3 spans 16 amino acids.

The rearrangement joins TRBV11-2 to TRBJ2-7; possibly TRBD2 for D (5 bases). The germline V gene has CDR1 SGHAT and CDR2 FQNNGV. The V gene lost 1 base and the J gene lost 5 bases, with 18 bases spanning the gap. The CDR3 spans 16 residues. The CDR3 DNA reads TGTGCCAGCAGCTTAGGAGGGCAGGCTGAGAAGAACGAGCAGTACTTC. Its protein product is CASSLGGQAEKNEQYF.

The rearrangement uses TRBV30 and TRBJ2-3, with 7 bases lining up with TRBD1. The germline V gene has CDR1 GTSNPN and CDR2 SVGIG (reference sequence). There are 14 residues in the CDR3. Unmatched junction bases numbered 8, after V lost 1 base and J lost 7 bases. The CDR3 region is CAWSEGQSLYTQYF. CDR3 DNA: TGTGCCTGGAGTGAGGGACAGAGCTTGTATACGCAGTATTTT.